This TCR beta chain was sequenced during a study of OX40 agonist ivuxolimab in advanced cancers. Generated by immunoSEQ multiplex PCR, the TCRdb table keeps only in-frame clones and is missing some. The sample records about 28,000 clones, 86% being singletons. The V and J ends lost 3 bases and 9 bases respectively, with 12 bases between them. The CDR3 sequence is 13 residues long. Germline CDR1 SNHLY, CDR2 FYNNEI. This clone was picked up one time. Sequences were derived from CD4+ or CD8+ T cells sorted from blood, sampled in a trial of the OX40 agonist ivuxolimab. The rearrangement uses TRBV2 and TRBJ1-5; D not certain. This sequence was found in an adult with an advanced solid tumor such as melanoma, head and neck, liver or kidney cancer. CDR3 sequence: CASSDPLGMPQHF. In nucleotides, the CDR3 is TGTGCCAGCAGTGACCCATTGGGGATGCCCCAGCATTTT.